The clone carrying this TCR beta chain was recorded at least ten times. Time point of the sample: newly diagnosed GD, antithyroid drugs for less than 3 months. PBMC RNA was the source of the TCR library. Libraries of TCR beta came from iRepertoire HTBI primers plus Arm-PCR of CDR3 regions. TCRdb analysed the multiplex PCR reads with MiXCR anew, one entry per CDR3 protein. The sample has 200,000 to 250,000 distinct CDR3 sequences, 20% to 25% seen once. This specimen belongs to a study of regulatory T cells in long-lasting Graves disease. The germline V gene encodes CDR1 DFQATT and CDR2 SNEGSKA (reference sequence). Trimming shortened V by 0 bases and J by 4 bases, and 17 bases separated the two germline ends. The CDR3 sequence is 16 residues long.

Specimen: peripheral blood mononuclear cells (PBMCs), collected at new diagnosis, from a patient treated with antithyroid drugs. V gene TRBV20-1 combines with J gene TRBJ2-3; D perhaps matches TRBD2 (5 bases). The sequence came from a female donor with Graves disease. The CDR3 DNA sequence: TGCAGTGCTAGAGATTCGAGGGCCCAAAAAGCAGATACGCAGTATTTT. Amino acid sequence: CSARDSRAQKADTQYF.